This T cell receptor (beta chain) came from a study of cytomegalovirus exposure and HLA in healthy donors (dated by TCRdb to about 2017). Turning to the overall study: The 500 to 800 repertoires of the first cohort and the 120 validation repertoires were produced on the same platform, according to a later analysis. The study aimed to test whether cataloging public T cell receptors could reveal signatures of past pathogen exposure. Besides the first cohort of about 730 subjects, a separate validation cohort made up of over 100 different subjects was used. To predict cytomegalovirus infection status, the study combined high-throughput TCR immunosequencing, statistical association of individual TCRs with disease status, and machine learning.

The library was built by means of the immunoSEQ multiplex PCR assay. The original methods were these. A statistical classification framework was built to diagnose cytomegalovirus status from the catalog of TCR beta chain sequences. TCRdb took over this immuneACCESS table, retaining in-frame rearrangements with V and J assigned. Such tables are incomplete; in checked studies, under half of the missing clones stem from an unresolved V gene, and the remainder is unexplained. That table supplies the V and J calls and clone size; D and trimming were determined from the DNA. The sample profile shows around 160,000 clones; about 90% of them were found once. The ten largest clones represent about 2.9% of the sample. The donors were included in the validation cohort of 130 or so subjects, a group kept apart from the roughly 700-subject first cohort. Cut back by 3 bases and 2 bases, the V and J ends lie 13 bases apart. The CDR3 starts with the cysteine, ends with the phenylalanine, and has 16 residues. Solely the CDR3 DNA is kept, with 48 bases framed from the first base. The germline V gene (reference sequence) supplies CDR1 MNHEY and CDR2 SMNVEV.

About this clone: Which antigen it targets is not known. The input lacks base qualities; no much larger clone sits a single base away.

Paper-wide results and their limitations: In both the original and validation cohorts, the classifier was reported to diagnose cytomegalovirus status with high specificity and sensitivity. The authors suggested that the approach could potentially be extended to other disease states and immunological phenotypes. A total of roughly 160 TCR beta chains were listed by the study as associated with cytomegalovirus. All 120 repertoires were used to score co-occurrence in the validation cohort in a later analysis, because that analysis had no HLA typing for the cohort. Subsequent analysis determined that TCRs grouped into clusters in the first cohort also showed a tendency toward co-occurrence across the roughly 120 validation repertoires, and approximately 94% of cluster scores exceeded 0. In vitro tests confirmed that a few of the cytomegalovirus-associated TCR beta chains recognize cytomegalovirus antigens. Most TCR sequences were observed very rarely across donors, whereas some public TCRs were present in many individuals.

The rearranged segments are TRBV27 and TRBJ1-4; the D gene is possibly TRBD1, with 5 bases matching. The material sequenced was PBMCs. This TCR was recovered from a woman aged 18-30 years in good health and CMV-seropositive. The CDR3 reads CASSLYQGRTNEKLFF. The nucleotide sequence reads TGTGCCAGCAGTTTGTATCAGGGCAGGACTAATGAAAAACTGTTTTTT.